The 4 T cell receptor beta chains presented below share a single source sample, sequenced in a study of identical twins. MiXCR was run by TCRdb on the 5' RACE reads, yielding one entry per CDR3 protein. The data show about 480,000 distinct CDR3 sequences, about 14% seen once. These data were also filed under a second study, of yellow fever vaccine responses in identical twins.

Sequenced material: CD4+ T cells sorted from blood. Receptors originate from a woman aged 18-35 years in good health.

This clonotype has just a few counts. This CDR3 is CASSRNRWETQYF. CDR3 DNA sequence: TGTGCCAGCAGCCGAAACCGATGGGAGACCCAGTACTTC. The rearrangement uses TRBV12-3 or TRBV12-4 and TRBJ2-5; D not resolved. This CDR3 spans 13 amino acids. V lost 6 bases to trimming and J lost 5 bases, with 13 bases between them.

This clonotype was seen ten or more times. The genes are TRBV5-1 and TRBJ2-2, with D tentatively TRBD1 (6 bases). CDR3 length equals 13 residues. In germline, CDR1 is SGHRS, CDR2 YFSETQ. Deletions cut 6 bases from V and 4 bases from J, with 10 bases between. In DNA, the CDR3 is TGCGCCAGCACCGGGACAAGCACCGGGGAGCTGTTTTTT. Protein sequence: CASTGTSTGELFF.

This clonotype was counted between two and nine times. The chain uses TRBV12-3 or TRBV12-4 and TRBJ2-7, with D hard to call. The CDR3 length is 15 residues. V was pared by 2 bases and J by 0 bases, with 11 bases between. This CDR3 reads CASSLTGDNSYEQYF. The DNA for the CDR3 is TGTGCCAGCAGTTTAACGGGCGATAACTCCTACGAGCAGTACTTC.

The chain is built from TRBV3-1 and TRBJ1-2, with unresolved D. CDR3 size: 16 residues. The V end lost 2 bases, the J end lost 7 bases, and 20 bases lay between the germline ends. Germline CDR1 LGHDT, CDR2 YNNKEL (reference sequence). This CDR3 is CASSQMPVRLAFGYTF. CDR3 DNA sequence: TGTGCCAGCAGCCAAATGCCGGTCAGGCTCGCGTTTGGCTACACCTTC.